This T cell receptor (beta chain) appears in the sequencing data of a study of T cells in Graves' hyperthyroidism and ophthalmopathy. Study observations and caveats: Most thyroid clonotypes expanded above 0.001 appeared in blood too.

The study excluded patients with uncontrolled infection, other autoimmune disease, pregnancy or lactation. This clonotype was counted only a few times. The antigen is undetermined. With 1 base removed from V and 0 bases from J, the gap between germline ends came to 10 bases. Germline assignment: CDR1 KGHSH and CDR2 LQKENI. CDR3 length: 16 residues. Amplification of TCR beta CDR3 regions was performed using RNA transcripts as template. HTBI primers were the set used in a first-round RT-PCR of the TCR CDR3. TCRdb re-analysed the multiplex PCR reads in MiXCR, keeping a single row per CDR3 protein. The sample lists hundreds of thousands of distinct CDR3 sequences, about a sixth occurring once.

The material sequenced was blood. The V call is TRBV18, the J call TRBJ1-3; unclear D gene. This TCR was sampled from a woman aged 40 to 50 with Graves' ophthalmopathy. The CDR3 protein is CASSPRVTHSGNTIYF. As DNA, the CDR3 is TGTGCCAGCTCACCACGCGTCACCCACTCTGGAAACACCATATATTTT.